Below are 19 T cell receptor beta chains sequenced from a single sample in a study of T cell changes during pregnancy in multiple sclerosis. The repertoire was sequenced with immunoSEQ multiplex PCR; TCRdb's copy has only in-frame clones and lacks some. The sample lists more than 60,000 clones, around nine tenths occurring once. This specimen consisted of CD4+ T cells from peripheral blood mononuclear cells, obtained in the third trimester of pregnancy. The source of these receptors is a female donor in good health, enrolled as a control in a pregnancy study.

The chain joins TRBV7-2 to TRBJ1-3; D ambiguous. Trimming removed 4 bases from V and 2 bases from J, with 15 bases in between. The CDR3 is 16 amino acids. Germline V gives CDR1 SGHTA, CDR2 FQGNSA. The CDR3 DNA reads as TGTGCCAGCAGCTCCTCCCCGACACCCGCTGGAAACACCATATATTTT. Amino acid sequence: CASSSSPTPAGNTIYF.

The chain has TRBV6-5 and TRBJ1-1, with D unresolved. Trimming shortened V by 9 bases and J by 1 base, and 12 bases separated the two germline ends. The CDR3 runs to 13 residues. Germline V lookup: CDR1 MNHEY, CDR2 SVGAGI. This CDR3 is CASEGGRNTEAFF. DNA for the CDR3: TGTGCCAGTGAGGGAGGGAGGAACACTGAAGCTTTCTTT.

V is TRBV30 and J is TRBJ2-2; 8 positions match TRBD2. The CDR3 runs 15 residues. Germline values: CDR1 GTSNPN, CDR2 SVGIG (reference sequence). With 3 bases clipped from V and 7 bases from J, the junction kept 10 bases outside the gene matches. The CDR3 protein is CAWRHTGGKGGELFF. In nucleotides, the CDR3 is TGTGCCTGGAGGCACACGGGAGGGAAGGGCGGGGAGCTGTTTTTT.

The rearrangement joins TRBV5-6 to TRBJ1-1, with D uncertain. Between the trimmed V and J ends, which lost 0 bases and 1 base, there was a span of 16 bases. Looked up from germline, CDR1 is SGHDT and CDR2 is YYEEEE. The CDR3 loop spans 17 amino acids. This CDR3 is CASSLERMRFSNTEAFF. The CDR3 DNA reads TGTGCCAGCAGCTTGGAGAGGATGAGATTCTCGAACACTGAAGCTTTCTTT.

The V and J genes are TRBV14 and TRBJ1-1; no reliable D call. CDR1 SGHDN and CDR2 FVKESK come from the germline V gene. The CDR3 contains 16 residues. V was shortened by 0 bases and J by 3 bases, with 14 bases between the two germline ends. In DNA, the CDR3 is TGTGCCAGCAGCCAAGATCCGGGTCAGATCCACACTGAAGCTTTCTTT. Its translation is CASSQDPGQIHTEAFF.

This chain joins TRBV2 and TRBJ2-5, with D possibly matching TRBD2 (7 bases). Trimming took off 5 bases at V and 4 bases at J, with 11 bases between the two ends. Germline CDR1 reads SNHLY; CDR2 reads FYNNEI. The CDR3 has 13 residues. The CDR3 bases are TGTGCCAGCAGTTCTGGGGGGGCAGAGACCCAGTACTTC. Translated: CASSSGGAETQYF.

In this sample, this clone turned up a few times. The V call is TRBV9, the J call TRBJ1-1, with no clear D. This CDR3 is 13 amino acids long. Trimming left V 4 bases short and J 5 bases short, with 12 bases between. Germline V CDR1 and CDR2: SGDLS, YYNGEE. This CDR3 reads CASSPSSRTEAFF. CDR3 DNA: TGTGCCAGCAGCCCTTCGTCGCGAACTGAAGCTTTCTTT.

The gene calls are TRBV19 and TRBJ2-3; 10 bases align to TRBD1. Trimming cost V 8 bases and J 2 bases; bases outside gene matches: 4. The CDR3 has 14 amino acids. Germline CDR1 LNHDA, CDR2 SQIVND (reference sequence). CDR3 protein: CASVDRGVTDTQYF. The CDR3 DNA reads as TGTGCCAGTGTGGACAGGGGGGTCACAGATACGCAGTATTTT.

The genes are TRBV2 and TRBJ1-2; 7 bases align to TRBD1. CDR3 length: 13 amino acids. Germline assignment: CDR1 SNHLY and CDR2 FYNNEI. V was clipped by 5 bases and J by 5 bases; unmatched bases: 5. CDR3 loop: CASSSQGTYGYTF. CDR3 DNA: TGTGCCAGCAGTTCACAGGGGACGTATGGCTACACCTTC.

The chain carries TRBV7-8 and TRBJ1-2, with D uncertain. This CDR3 spans 12 amino acids. The germline V and J ends were trimmed by 1 base and 7 bases, with 7 bases remaining between them. CDR1 and CDR2 (germline): SGHVS, FQNEAQ. CDR3 sequence (DNA): TGTGCCAGCAGCTTAGAAAGCGGTGGCTACACCTTC. Protein product: CASSLESGGYTF.

This clone occurred a few times. The J gene is TRBJ1-1, the V gene TRBV30; a weak D match, TRBD1 (5 bases). The CDR3 contains 13 residues. Trimming removed 4 bases from V and 1 base from J, with 10 bases in between. The germline V gene encodes CDR1 GTSNPN and CDR2 SVGIG (reference sequence). The CDR3 DNA sequence: TGTGCCTGGAATCAACAGGAGAACACTGAAGCTTTCTTT. Translated: CAWNQQENTEAFF.

The chain is built from TRBV7-3 and TRBJ1-1, with 10 bases matching TRBD1. V was clipped by 3 bases and J by 3 bases; unmatched bases: 1. Germline CDR1 SGHTA, CDR2 FQGTGA. CDR3 length: 14 amino acids. The CDR3 DNA follows: TGTGCCAGCAGCTTGGGACAGGGGTACACTGAAGCTTTCTTT. Residues: CASSLGQGYTEAFF.

The CDR3 bases are TGTGCCACCAGCAGAGAACAGGACACAGATACGCAGTATTTT. This translates into CATSREQDTDTQYF. The chain links TRBV15 to TRBJ2-3, with D possibly matching TRBD1 (5 bases). The CDR3 has 14 amino acids. The germline V and J ends were trimmed by 0 bases and 2 bases, with 6 bases remaining between them. Per germline, CDR1 LNHNV and CDR2 YYDKDF (reference sequence).

The chain joins TRBV19 to TRBJ1-5, with TRBD1 as a possible D gene (5 bases). The CDR3 has 17 residues. Germline V CDR1 and CDR2: LNHDA, SQIVND (reference sequence). Trimming stripped 5 bases from V and 1 base from J, with 18 bases between. The CDR3 reads CASSGIPERGSNQPQHF. The CDR3 coding sequence is TGTGCCAGTAGTGGGATTCCGGAAAGGGGAAGCAATCAGCCCCAGCATTTT.

The sample holds one count of this clone. The J gene is TRBJ2-7, the V gene TRBV5-4, with D possibly matching TRBD2 (7 bases). V lost 4 bases, J lost 6 bases, and 14 bases lay in between. Looked up from germline, CDR1 is SGHNT and CDR2 is YYREEE (reference sequence). The CDR3 consists of 13 residues. The CDR3 region is CASSAQGGGEQYF. The CDR3 bases are TGTGCCAGCAGCGCTCAGGGAGGGGGCGAGCAGTACTTC.

This clone was detected only once. The chain is built from TRBV4-3 and TRBJ2-3, with 12 bases fitting TRBD2. Germline V lookup: CDR1 LGHNA, CDR2 YSLEER. The CDR3 is 19 amino acids. V was clipped by 0 bases and J by 3 bases; unmatched bases: 10. This CDR3 is CASSQDYWLAGGLTDTQYF. The CDR3 nucleotides are TGCGCCAGCAGCCAAGACTACTGGCTAGCGGGGGGGTTAACAGATACGCAGTATTTT.

The rearrangement joins TRBV30 to TRBJ1-1, with D maybe TRBD1 (5 bases). Germline values: CDR1 GTSNPN, CDR2 SVGIG (reference sequence). The CDR3 loop spans 12 amino acids. The germline V and J ends were trimmed by 5 bases and 5 bases, with 12 bases remaining between them. CDR3 nucleotides: TGTGCCTGGGGGGGGGAGGGTACTGAAGCTTTCTTT. Translation gives CAWGGEGTEAFF. The complete variable domain, with remaining parts taken from reference TRBV30 and TRBJ1-1, reads SQTIHQWPATLVQPVGSPLSLECTVEGTSNPNLYWYRQAAGRGLQLLFYSVGIGQISSEVPQNLSASRPQDRQFILSSKKLLLSDSGFYLCAWGGEGTEAFFGQGTRLTVV.

This chain links TRBV4-2 with TRBJ1-2; TRBD1 agrees at 7 bases. CDR1 is LGHNA and CDR2 is YNFKEQ in the germline V gene. The CDR3 totals 16 residues. The junction had 6 bases not matched to a gene; V was cut back by 0 bases and J by 2 bases. DNA for the CDR3: TGTGCCAGCAGCCAAGAAACCGGGACAGCGAACTATGGCTACACCTTC. As protein: CASSQETGTANYGYTF.

The chain couples TRBV4-3 to TRBJ2-2; possibly TRBD1 for D (5 bases). CDR1 is LGHNA and CDR2 is YSLEER in the germline V gene. Trimming pared 4 bases from V and 7 bases from J, leaving 19 bases between. The CDR3 length is 16 residues. The chain's CDR3 is CASSLRPRVGGGELFF. The DNA for the CDR3 is TGCGCCAGCAGCCTACGTCCCAGGGTTGGTGGCGGGGAGCTGTTTTTT.